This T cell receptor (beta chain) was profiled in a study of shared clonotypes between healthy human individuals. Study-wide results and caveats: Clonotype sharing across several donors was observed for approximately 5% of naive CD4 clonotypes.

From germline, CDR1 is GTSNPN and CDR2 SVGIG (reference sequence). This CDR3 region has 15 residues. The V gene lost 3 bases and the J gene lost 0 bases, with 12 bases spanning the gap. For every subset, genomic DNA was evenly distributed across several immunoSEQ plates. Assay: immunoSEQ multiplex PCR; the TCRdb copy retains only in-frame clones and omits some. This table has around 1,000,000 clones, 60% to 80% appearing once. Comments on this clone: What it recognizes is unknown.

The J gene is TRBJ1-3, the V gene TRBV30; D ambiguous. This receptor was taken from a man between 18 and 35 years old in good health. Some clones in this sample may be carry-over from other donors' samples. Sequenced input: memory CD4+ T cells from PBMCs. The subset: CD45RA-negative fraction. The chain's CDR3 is CAWSGSRGSGNTIYF. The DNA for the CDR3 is TGTGCCTGGAGCGGTAGCCGGGGCTCTGGAAACACCATATATTTT.